These 21 T cell receptor beta chains came from one sample sequenced in a study of cytomegalovirus exposure and HLA in healthy donors. 13 Jbeta primers and 60 Vbeta primers were used for the PCR. The data were produced by immunoSEQ multiplex PCR, yet TCRdb's version contains in-frame clones alone and is incomplete. The sample lists around 88,000 clones, 78% occurring once. The sample consisted of PBMCs. Receptors originate from a woman aged 40-49 years in good health and CMV-seropositive.

This clone showed up just once. The chain employs TRBV5-1 and TRBJ1-3, with D maybe TRBD1 (5 bases). Trimming cost V 3 bases and J 2 bases, with 12 bases left between them. Looked up from germline, CDR1 is SGHRS and CDR2 is YFSETQ. The CDR3 runs to 15 residues. The CDR3 DNA sequence: TGCGCCAGCAGCTCCTGGGGGGTAGCTGGAAACACCATATATTTT. It yields the protein CASSSWGVAGNTIYF.

The chain links TRBV13 to TRBJ2-7, with TRBD1 identical over 8 bases. There are 15 residues in the CDR3. Germline lookup yields CDR1 PRHDT and CDR2 FYEKMQ (reference sequence). V shed 5 bases and J 6 bases; nucleotides not matched to a gene: 12. Here the CDR3 reads CASSLTRTGKAEQYF. The CDR3 coding sequence is TGTGCCAGCAGCCTAACTAGGACAGGGAAGGCCGAGCAGTACTTC.

V usage is TRBV2 and J usage is TRBJ2-1, with 10 positions matching TRBD2. The V segment lost 3 bases and the J segment 7 bases; nucleotides outside the gene matches: 15. This CDR3 is built from 18 residues. The germline V gene has CDR1 SNHLY and CDR2 FYNNEI. The CDR3 protein is CASSDSGPSGRRVNEQFF. The CDR3 DNA is TGTGCCAGCAGTGACTCGGGGCCTAGCGGGAGACGTGTGAATGAGCAGTTCTTC.

V gene TRBV28 combines with J gene TRBJ2-3; D ambiguous. V lost 6 bases and J 0 bases, leaving 19 bases between the germline ends. CDR1 and CDR2 (germline): MDHEN, SYDVKM. The CDR3 length is 17 residues. The CDR3 is CASSQSTETPSTDTQYF. The CDR3 DNA is TGTGCCAGCAGCCAATCAACAGAGACACCTAGCACAGATACGCAGTATTTT.

The chain recombines TRBV6-4 with TRBJ2-5, with 7 positions matching TRBD1. V lost 2 bases, J lost 1 base, and 4 bases stayed unmatched. Germline V gene lookup returns CDR1 MRHNA and CDR2 SNTAGT. The CDR3 covers 15 residues. CDR3 residues: CASSDGAGGQETQYF. The CDR3 DNA reads as TGTGCCAGCAGTGACGGGGCAGGGGGCCAAGAGACCCAGTACTTC.

The chain links TRBV5-1 to TRBJ2-3, with D tentatively TRBD2 (5 bases). Germline V gives CDR1 SGHRS, CDR2 YFSETQ. Deletions cut 1 base from V and 4 bases from J, with 13 bases between. This CDR3 has 15 amino acids. The DNA for the CDR3 is TGCGCCAGCAGCTTGATCAGCGGAAGATCAGATACGCAGTATTTT. It encodes CASSLISGRSDTQYF.

The rearrangement links TRBV19 to TRBJ2-7; 7 positions agree with TRBD1. The CDR3 extends over 10 amino acids. V was pared by 10 bases and J by 6 bases, with 3 bases of the junction left unmatched. Germline CDR1 is LNHDA and CDR2 is SQIVND (reference sequence). The CDR3 DNA sequence: TGTGCCAACAACAGGGGCGAGCAGTACTTC. Encoded protein: CANNRGEQYF.

This clone was counted only a few times. V is TRBV5-1 and J is TRBJ2-3, with TRBD2 identical over 10 bases. V was pared by 4 bases and J by 4 bases, with 15 bases of the junction left unmatched. CDR3 length: 18 residues. Germline values: CDR1 SGHRS, CDR2 YFSETQ. The CDR3 loop is CASSPVLAGVRGADTQYF. CDR3 nucleotides: TGCGCCAGCAGCCCCGTGCTAGCGGGAGTCCGGGGGGCAGATACGCAGTATTTT.

This clone has only a few counts. This chain links TRBV18 with TRBJ2-7, with TRBD1 as a possible D gene (5 bases). Germline values: CDR1 KGHSH, CDR2 LQKENI. CDR3 length: 13 residues. The germline V and J ends were trimmed by 2 bases and 4 bases, with 9 bases remaining between them. For the CDR3, the DNA is TGTGCCAGCTCACCAGACAGTATGTACGAGCAGTACTTC. Protein product: CASSPDSMYEQYF.

The V call is TRBV4-1, the J call TRBJ2-7, with 7 bases fitting TRBD2. The junction had 11 bases not matched to a gene; V was cut back by 0 bases and J by 6 bases. Germline V lookup: CDR1 MGHRA, CDR2 YSYEKL. This CDR3 comprises 16 residues. The CDR3 loop is CASSQDRRERWSEQYF. The CDR3 DNA follows: TGCGCCAGCAGCCAAGATCGGCGGGAGAGATGGTCCGAGCAGTACTTC.

This clone occurred a few times. This chain connects TRBV28 to TRBJ2-5, with 12 bases that match TRBD2. The CDR3 loop spans 14 amino acids. Germline CDR1 MDHEN, CDR2 SYDVKM. After removal of 6 bases from V and 4 bases from J, the junction contained 3 bases not matched to a gene. The CDR3 here is CASRPGLAGETQYF. The CDR3 nucleotides are TGTGCCAGCAGGCCGGGACTAGCGGGAGAGACCCAGTACTTC.

The V gene is TRBV5-1, the J gene TRBJ2-1; TRBD2 aligns across 14 bases. This CDR3 region has 18 residues. V gave up 2 bases and J gave up 6 bases; unmatched junction bases: 10. Germline assignment: CDR1 SGHRS and CDR2 YFSETQ. CDR3 sequence: CASSFGTSGRLARNEQFF. CDR3 sequence (DNA): TGCGCCAGCAGCTTCGGGACTAGCGGGAGACTCGCTCGCAATGAGCAGTTCTTC.

V usage is TRBV30 and J usage is TRBJ2-1; tentative D call: TRBD2 (6 bases). CDR3 length equals 14 residues. CDR1 and CDR2 (germline): GTSNPN, SVGIG (reference sequence). Trimming cost V 1 base and J 9 bases, with 16 bases left between them. The CDR3 spells CAWSASGLSFEQFF. CDR3 nucleotide sequence: TGTGCCTGGAGTGCTTCGGGACTTTCATTTGAGCAGTTCTTC.

The chain joins TRBV2 to TRBJ2-1; the D gene is possibly TRBD2 (6 bases). CDR1 and CDR2 from the germline V gene are SNHLY and FYNNEI. The CDR3 is 13 residues long. V was trimmed by 5 bases and J by 8 bases, leaving 13 bases between them. The DNA of the CDR3 is TGTGCCAGCAGTATCCCAGGAGGGGATGAGCAGTTCTTC. Translation gives CASSIPGGDEQFF.

The chain is built from TRBV5-8 and TRBJ2-7; 8 positions match TRBD1. V lost 4 bases, J lost 6 bases, and 15 bases stayed unmatched. Germline V lookup: CDR1 SGHTS, CDR2 YDEGEE. CDR3 size: 16 residues. The CDR3 DNA sequence: TGTGCCAGCAGCCGTGGACAGGGCCAGATGGGTGGCGAGCAGTACTTC. This codes for CASSRGQGQMGGEQYF.

Turning to this clone: The sample holds other DNA sequences that translate to the same CDR3. V is TRBV5-1 and J is TRBJ2-7; D gene uncertain. The germline CDR1 and CDR2 sequences are SGHRS and YFSETQ. V lost 1 base to trimming and J lost 2 bases, with 7 bases between them. The CDR3 covers 13 residues. The CDR3 protein is CASSLTVTYEQYF. For the CDR3, the DNA is TGCGCCAGCAGCTTGACGGTTACCTACGAGCAGTACTTC.

The chain couples TRBV7-9 to TRBJ2-1; D uncertain. V was cut by 3 bases and J by 0 bases, with 12 bases left in between. Germline V CDR1 and CDR2: SEHNR, FQNEAQ (reference sequence). The length of the CDR3 is 16 residues. CDR3 sequence (DNA): TGTGCCAGCAGCTTTTTGTTATATAGCTCCTACAATGAGCAGTTCTTC. Translating gives CASSFLLYSSYNEQFF.

The chain is built from TRBV23-1 and TRBJ2-1, with a possible D match to TRBD2 (5 bases). TRBV23-1 is identified as an open reading frame with a role that is uncertain. Trimming took off 4 bases at V and 4 bases at J, with 11 bases between the two ends. The CDR3 totals 14 residues. The CDR3 region is CASSRIGKYNEQFF. The CDR3 DNA is TGCGCCAGCAGTCGGATCGGGAAGTACAATGAGCAGTTCTTC.

This clone was seen more than once but under ten times. V and J are TRBV5-6 and TRBJ1-5, with D possibly being TRBD1 (5 bases). This CDR3 is 13 amino acids long. Germline lookup yields CDR1 SGHDT and CDR2 YYEEEE. The germline V and J ends were trimmed by 0 bases and 7 bases, with 8 bases remaining between them. The CDR3 protein is CASSLGRGQPQHF. The CDR3 nucleotides read TGTGCCAGCAGCTTGGGTAGGGGCCAGCCCCAGCATTTT.

This sequence joins TRBV2 and TRBJ2-1; 8 nucleotides line up with TRBD2. CDR1 and CDR2 (germline): SNHLY, FYNNEI. The CDR3 has 15 amino acids. V was pared by 7 bases and J by 8 bases, with 13 bases of the junction left unmatched. CDR3 in DNA: TGTGCCAGCAACCCCGGGAGGGCCTTTATTGATGAGCAGTTCTTC. Protein sequence: CASNPGRAFIDEQFF.

The rearrangement joins TRBV2 to TRBJ2-1; tentative D call: TRBD1 (6 bases). Germline lookup yields CDR1 SNHLY and CDR2 FYNNEI. The CDR3 covers 14 residues. Between the trimmed V and J ends, which lost 7 bases and 5 bases, there was a span of 15 bases. The CDR3 protein is CASNLQGRDNEQFF. CDR3 nucleotides: TGTGCCAGCAATTTACAGGGAAGGGACAATGAGCAGTTCTTC.